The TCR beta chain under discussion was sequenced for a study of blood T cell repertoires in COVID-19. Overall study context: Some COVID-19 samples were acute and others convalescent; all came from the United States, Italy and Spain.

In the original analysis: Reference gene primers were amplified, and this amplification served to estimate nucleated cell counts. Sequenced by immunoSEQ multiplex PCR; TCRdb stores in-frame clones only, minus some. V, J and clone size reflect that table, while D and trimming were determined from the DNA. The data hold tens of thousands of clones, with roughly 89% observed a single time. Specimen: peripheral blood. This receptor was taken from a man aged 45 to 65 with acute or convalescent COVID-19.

The CDR3 coding sequence is TGTGCCAGCACTGGAGGTCTCCACTACAATGAGCAGTTCTTC. Translating gives CASTGGLHYNEQFF. This chain links TRBV25-1 with TRBJ2-1; TRBD2 might be the D (5 bases). The germline CDR1 and CDR2 sequences are MGHDK and SYGVNS. V gave up 7 bases and J gave up 3 bases, with 13 bases separating them. The CDR3 is 14 residues long. Based on the CDR3 plus reference TRBV25-1 and TRBJ2-1, the full variable domain is EADIYQTPRYLVIGTGKKITLECSQTMGHDKMYWYQQDPGMELHLIHYSYGVNSTEKGDLSSESTVSRIRTEHFPLTLESARPSHTSQYLCASTGGLHYNEQFFGPGTRLTVL.